What follows describes a single T cell receptor beta chain. What it binds is not known. The germline V gene encodes CDR1 LGHNA and CDR2 YNFKEQ. The CDR3 extends over 17 amino acids. The J segment lost 3 bases and the V segment lost 0 bases, leaving 10 bases of the junction unmatched. These data come from a study of cytomegalovirus exposure and HLA in healthy donors. Findings of the study overall: The classifier reportedly diagnosed cytomegalovirus status with high sensitivity and specificity. Investigators reported approximately 170 TCR beta chains as tied to cytomegalovirus. First-cohort TCR clusters were later found to tend to co-occur in the 120 or so validation repertoires. Some public TCRs appeared in many individuals, while most sequences were rare.

TCRdb's copy holds only in-frame clones and misses some; the assay was immunoSEQ multiplex PCR. Altogether under 95,000 clones are present, roughly 93% being singletons, with the ten largest covering 2% to 2.5%. V gene TRBV4-2 combines with J gene TRBJ2-5; TRBD2 agrees at 7 bases. The sample taken for sequencing was PBMCs. This TCR came from a man aged 25 to 45 in good health and CMV-seronegative. This chain's CDR3 is CASSQDLQREYEETQYF. The CDR3 DNA reads TGTGCCAGCAGCCAAGATCTCCAGCGGGAATATGAAGAGACCCAGTACTTC.